Sequencing of this T cell receptor (beta chain) was carried out in a study of blood T cell repertoires in COVID-19. About the study: The study drew acute and convalescent COVID-19 samples from the United States, Italy and Spain.

Participant ages covered about 18 to 95 years across about two dozen US areas. Participants reported their clinical history, and cohort assignment relied on those reports. Repertoires were generated with immunoSEQ multiplex PCR, while TCRdb's copy carries only in-frame clones and drops some. The repertoire consists of about 150,000 clones, with roughly 90% occurring once and the leading ten covering about 4.5%. CDR1 is MNHEY and CDR2 is SMNVEV in the germline V gene (reference sequence). This CDR3 contains 14 residues. The V segment lost 10 bases and the J segment 0 bases; nucleotides outside the gene matches: 6.

The sequence was collected from a man aged 45-60 years who had recovered from COVID-19. The sample comprised PBMCs or T cells enriched from blood (not recorded which). The chain employs TRBV27 and TRBJ2-1, with 7 bases aligning to TRBD2. CDR3 nucleotides: TGTGCCACCTGGGGGGGGAGCTCCTACAATGAGCAGTTCTTC. Translated: CATWGGSSYNEQFF.